This T cell receptor beta chain was retrieved from a study of shared clonotypes between healthy human individuals. Overall study results and limits: Larger estimated richness was generally seen in naive subsets than in memory subsets. Though the depth was large, rarefaction showed that sorted-subset sequencing was incomplete.

The assay was run at deep level. TCRdb keeps only in-frame clones here, not all; method: immunoSEQ multiplex PCR. The sample shows about 700,000 clones, around 72% of them seen only once. In this sample, this clone turned up once. What it recognizes is unknown. The donors were adults (healthy and HIV-negative) with no recent acute infections or vaccinations. Trimming stripped 7 bases from V and 0 bases from J, with 9 bases between. CDR3 length: 12 amino acids. Per germline, CDR1 SQVTM and CDR2 ANQGSEA. This chain connects TRBV29-1 to TRBJ1-1; D is perhaps TRBD1 (5 bases). The TCR originated in a young woman in good health. The specimen was memory CD4+ T cells sorted from blood. Subset of the sample: CD45RA-negative fraction. The CDR3 nucleotides read TGCAGCGCCGGGACGGTGAACACTGAAGCTTTCTTT. Amino acids: CSAGTVNTEAFF.